The rows below give T cell receptor beta chains drawn from one sample of a study of post-analysis software for immune sequencing data. TCRdb redid the calling of the PCR reads with MiXCR, one entry per CDR3 protein. In the table there are about 430,000 distinct CDR3 sequences, approximately 37% of which are singletons. Material for sequencing was blood. These receptor sequences come from a girl aged 2-9 years with multiple sclerosis. Both conserved end residues are part of each CDR3.

TRBV7-9 | CASSPRDSPYGYTF
TRBV7-2 | CASSSVYLTYEQYF
TRBV5-1 | CASSLLDGENIQYF
TRBV28 | CASSSSGFQETQYF
TRBV12-3/TRBV12-4 | CASSPSALYEQYF
TRBV4-1 | CASSQDLGAELETQYF
TRBV4-2 | CASSHGQGASEQYF
TRBV21-1 | CASSKDRWEGLETQYF
TRBV24-1 | CATSEASGGLTNEQYF
TRBV27 | CASRRDSTINQPQHF
TRBV7-9 | CASSLGPINEQFF
TRBV10-3 | CAISEFGTPSSYEQYF
TRBV20-1 | CSARRQGPDYSGANVLTF
TRBV7-2 | CASNPGVANYGYTF
TRBV20-1 | CSARVNQGTQYF
TRBV28 | CASRQWGQAGKLFF
TRBV25-1 | CASSGGFHDGYTF
TRBV10-3 | CAITDRLLIRNGGELFF
TRBV7-9 | CAGRRGTDTQYF
TRBV20-1 | CSARDLPGGPQETQYF
TRBV12-3/TRBV12-4 | CASSGWTSEDTQYF
TRBV18 | CASSRRPRGGAVTTYEQFF
TRBV7-6 | CASSPRGGYGDTQYF
TRBV20-1 | CSADRGSYNEQFF